The TCR beta chain under discussion was sequenced for a study of cytomegalovirus exposure and HLA in healthy donors. In the PCR, 60 Vbeta and 13 Jbeta primers were used. Per the study methods: In a later analysis, the count reached some 83 million unique TCR beta chains, with about 12 million shared. This table comes from immunoSEQ multiplex PCR, and its TCRdb copy is limited to in-frame clones, with some not included. That table is the source of V, J and clone size, and D and trimming were worked out from the DNA. Of about 38,000 clones listed, 80% to 90% were seen once; the top ten hold over 10%. For this clone: Its antigen is as yet unknown.

Study-wide findings and caveats: When presence/absence was analysed, sequencing depth was taken to be roughly uniform across donors.

The sample consisted of PBMCs. The origin of this receptor is a woman aged 40-49 years in good health and CMV-seropositive.

CDR3 coding DNA: TGTGCCAGCGGACCCGGGTTGGTTCAGGGTGAAGCTTTCTTT. Translation gives CASGPGLVQGEAFF. The V call is TRBV7-2, the J call TRBJ1-1, with D tentatively TRBD1 (5 bases). Germline V gene sequence: CDR1 SGHTA, CDR2 FQGNSA. Deletions cut 8 bases from V and 7 bases from J, with 20 bases between. The CDR3 is made up of 14 amino acids. The full variable domain, its missing parts supplied by reference TRBV7-2 and TRBJ1-1, is GAGVSQSPSNKVTEKGKDVELRCDPISGHTALYWYRQSLGQGLEFLIYFQGNSAPDKSGLPSDRFSAERTGGSVSTLTIQRTQQEDSAVYLCASGPGLVQGEAFFGQGTRLTVV.